This T cell receptor beta chain was retrieved from a study of blood T cell repertoires in COVID-19. The method was immunoSEQ multiplex PCR; TCRdb's version includes in-frame clones alone and lacks a portion of them. The sample has approximately 440,000 clones, around 88% seen once; the top ten hold over 10%. The CDR3 contains 12 residues. V dropped 3 bases and J dropped 8 bases, with 10 bases sitting between them. The chain employs TRBV12-3 or TRBV12-4 and TRBJ1-2; D is unclear. The source is a woman in her fifties or sixties with COVID-19, enrolled during active disease. Sample: peripheral blood. The CDR3 coding sequence is TGTGCCAGCAGTTTCTCGGGGAGAGGCTACACCTTC. As protein: CASSFSGRGYTF.